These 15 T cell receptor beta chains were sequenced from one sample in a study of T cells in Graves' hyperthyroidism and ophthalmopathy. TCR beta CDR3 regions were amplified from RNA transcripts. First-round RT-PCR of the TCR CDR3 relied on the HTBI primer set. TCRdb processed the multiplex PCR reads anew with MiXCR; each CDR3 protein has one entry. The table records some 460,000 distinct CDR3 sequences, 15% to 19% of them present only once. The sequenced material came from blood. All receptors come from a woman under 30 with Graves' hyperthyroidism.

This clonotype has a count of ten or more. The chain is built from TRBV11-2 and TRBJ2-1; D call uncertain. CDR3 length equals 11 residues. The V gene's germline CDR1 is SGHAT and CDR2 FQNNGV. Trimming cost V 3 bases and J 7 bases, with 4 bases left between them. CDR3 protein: CASSLKNEQFF. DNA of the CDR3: TGTGCCAGCAGCTTGAAAAATGAGCAGTTCTTC.

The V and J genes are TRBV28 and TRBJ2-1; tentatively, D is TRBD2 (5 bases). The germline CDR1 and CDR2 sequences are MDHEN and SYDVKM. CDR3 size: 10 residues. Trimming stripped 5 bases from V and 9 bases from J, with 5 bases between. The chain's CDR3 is CASSRGEQFF. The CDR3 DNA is TGTGCCAGCAGTCGGGGTGAGCAGTTCTTC. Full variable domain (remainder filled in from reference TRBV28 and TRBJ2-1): DVKVTQSSRYLVKRTGEKVFLECVQDMDHENMFWYRQDPGLGLRLIYFSYDVKMKEKGDIPEGYSVSREKKERFSLILESASTNQTSMYLCASSRGEQFFGPGTRLTVL.

The CDR3 nucleotides are TGTGCCAGCAGCCAAGGTACGACCTGGAGAAACACCATATATTTT. It codes for CASSQGTTWRNTIYF. The chain recombines TRBV16 with TRBJ1-3; no definite D call. In germline, CDR1 is KGHSY, CDR2 FQNENV. The ends were cut back, 2 bases at V and 5 bases at J, with 13 bases in the middle. This CDR3 spans 15 amino acids.

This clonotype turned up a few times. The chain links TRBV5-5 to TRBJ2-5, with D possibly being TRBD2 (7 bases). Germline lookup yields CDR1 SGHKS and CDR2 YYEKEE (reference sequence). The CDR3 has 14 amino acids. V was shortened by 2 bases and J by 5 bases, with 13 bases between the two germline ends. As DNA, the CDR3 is TGTGCCAGCAGCTTACCGCGGGGGCGCGAGACCCAGTACTTC. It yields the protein CASSLPRGRETQYF.

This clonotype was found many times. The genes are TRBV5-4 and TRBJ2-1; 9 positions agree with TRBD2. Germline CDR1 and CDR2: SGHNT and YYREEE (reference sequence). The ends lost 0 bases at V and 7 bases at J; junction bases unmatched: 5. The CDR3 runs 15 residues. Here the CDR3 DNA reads TGTGCCAGCAGCTTGGGCGGGGGGGCCGGTAATGAGCAGTTCTTC. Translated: CASSLGGGAGNEQFF.

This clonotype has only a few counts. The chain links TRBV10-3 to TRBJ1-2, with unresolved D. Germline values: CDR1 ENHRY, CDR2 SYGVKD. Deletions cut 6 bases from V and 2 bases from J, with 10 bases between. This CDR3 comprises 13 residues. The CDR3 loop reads CAIRGPNNYGYTF. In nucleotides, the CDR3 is TGTGCCATCAGAGGGCCGAACAACTATGGCTACACCTTC.

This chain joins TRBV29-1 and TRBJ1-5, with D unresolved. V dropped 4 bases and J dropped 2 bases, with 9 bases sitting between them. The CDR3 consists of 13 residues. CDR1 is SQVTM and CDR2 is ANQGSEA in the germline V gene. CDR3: CSVGSGGNQPQHF. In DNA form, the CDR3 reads TGCAGCGTTGGGTCAGGAGGCAATCAGCCCCAGCATTTT.

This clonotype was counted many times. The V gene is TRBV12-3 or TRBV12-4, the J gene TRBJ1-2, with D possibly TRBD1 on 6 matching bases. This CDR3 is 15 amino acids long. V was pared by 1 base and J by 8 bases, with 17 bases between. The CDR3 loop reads CASSLVTGGEGGYTF. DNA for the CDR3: TGTGCCAGCAGTTTAGTCACGGGGGGCGAAGGCGGCTACACCTTC.

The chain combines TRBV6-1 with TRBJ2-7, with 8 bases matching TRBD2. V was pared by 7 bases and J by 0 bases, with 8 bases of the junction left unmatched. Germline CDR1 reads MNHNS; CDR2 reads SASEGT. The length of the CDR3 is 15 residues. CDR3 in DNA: TGTGCCAGCACCTCAATCGGGGGGGGCTCCTACGAGCAGTACTTC. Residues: CASTSIGGGSYEQYF.

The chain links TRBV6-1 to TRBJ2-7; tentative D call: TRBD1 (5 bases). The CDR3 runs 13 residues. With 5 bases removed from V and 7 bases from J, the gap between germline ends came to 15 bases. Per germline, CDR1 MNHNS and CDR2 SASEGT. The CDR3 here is CASSLVRGAEQYF. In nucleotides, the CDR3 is TGTGCCAGCAGTCTAGTTAGGGGTGCGGAGCAGTACTTC.

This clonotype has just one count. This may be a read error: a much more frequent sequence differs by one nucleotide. CDR3 sequence (DNA): TGTGCCAGCAGTTACGGGCCGGACTACGAGCAGTACTTC. This codes for CASSYGPDYEQYF. V gene TRBV6-2 or TRBV6-3 combines with J gene TRBJ2-7; no clear D. CDR1 and CDR2 from the germline V gene are MNHEY and SVGEGT. The CDR3 is 13 residues long. Deletions cut 2 bases from V and 3 bases from J, with 8 bases between.

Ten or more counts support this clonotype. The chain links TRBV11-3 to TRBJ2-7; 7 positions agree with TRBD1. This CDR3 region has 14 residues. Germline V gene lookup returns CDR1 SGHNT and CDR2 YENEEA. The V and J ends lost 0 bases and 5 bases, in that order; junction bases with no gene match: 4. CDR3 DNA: TGTGCCAGCAGCTTAGACGGGACAGTGGACGAGCAGTACTTC. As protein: CASSLDGTVDEQYF.

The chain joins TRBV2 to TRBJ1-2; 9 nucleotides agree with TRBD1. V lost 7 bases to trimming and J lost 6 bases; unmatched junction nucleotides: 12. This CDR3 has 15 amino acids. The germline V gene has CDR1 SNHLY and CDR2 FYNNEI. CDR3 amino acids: CASKEDRGRKDGYTF. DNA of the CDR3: TGTGCCAGCAAGGAGGACAGGGGAAGGAAGGATGGCTACACCTTC. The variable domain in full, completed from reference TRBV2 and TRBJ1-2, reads EPEVTQTPSHQVTQMGQEVILRCVPISNHLYFYWYRQILGQKVEFLVSFYNNEISEKSEIFDDQFSVERPDGSNFTLKIRSTKLEDSAMYFCASKEDRGRKDGYTFGSGTRLTVV.

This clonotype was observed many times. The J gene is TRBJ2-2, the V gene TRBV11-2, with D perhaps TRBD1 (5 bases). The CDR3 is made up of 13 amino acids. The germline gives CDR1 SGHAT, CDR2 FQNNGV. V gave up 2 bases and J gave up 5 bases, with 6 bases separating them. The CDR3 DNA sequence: TGTGCCAGCAGCTTAAGGGGTACCGGGGAGCTGTTTTTT. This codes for CASSLRGTGELFF.

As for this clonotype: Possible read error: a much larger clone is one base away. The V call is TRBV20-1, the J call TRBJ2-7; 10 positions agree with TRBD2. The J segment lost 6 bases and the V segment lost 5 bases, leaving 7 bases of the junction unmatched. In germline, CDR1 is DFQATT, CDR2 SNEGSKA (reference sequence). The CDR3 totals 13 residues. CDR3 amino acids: CSAWWLAGVEQYF. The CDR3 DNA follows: TGCAGTGCTTGGTGGCTAGCGGGAGTCGAGCAGTACTTC.